Shown below are 9 T cell receptor beta chains from a single sample sequenced in a study of neoadjuvant nivolumab and ipilimumab in lung cancer (dated by TCRdb to 2018 to 2021). Library generation was performed with the immunoSEQ multiplex PCR assay. This is the immuneACCESS table as TCRdb keeps it, with only in-frame sequences that have V and J called. A part of the clones is gone; compared with another copy, unresolved V genes explain less than half, and the rest is unexplained. In this sample the table shows about 33,000 clones, about 92% of which occur a single time. The ten largest clonotypes hold approximately 2% of the sample. The time point label of this sample denotes: at surgical resection after neoadjuvant nivolumab +/- ipilimumab. This specimen consisted of peripheral blood, obtained after neoadjuvant nivolumab, alone or with ipilimumab, at or shortly before surgery. The receptors shown here come from an adult with non-small cell lung cancer.

CDR3 nucleotide sequence: TGTGCCAGCAGCTCGGGAGGGCCTAGAGAGACCCAGTACTTC. It yields the protein CASSSGGPRETQYF. J is TRBJ2-5 and V is TRBV7-3, with 8 bases that match TRBD2. From germline, CDR1 is SGHTA and CDR2 FQGTGA. This CDR3 has 14 amino acids. V gave up 4 bases and J gave up 4 bases; unmatched junction bases: 5. Variable domain in full (rest from reference TRBV7-3 and TRBJ2-5): GAGVSQTPSNKVTEKGKYVELRCDPISGHTALYWYRQSLGQGPEFLIYFQGTGAADDSGLPNDRFFAVRPEGSVSTLKIQRTERGDSAVYLCASSSGGPRETQYFGPGTRLLVL.

The chain is built from TRBV19 and TRBJ1-5; D remains unclear. The CDR3 has 15 amino acids. Per the germline V gene, CDR1 is LNHDA and CDR2 is SQIVND (reference sequence). Trimming cost V 5 bases and J 7 bases, with 18 bases left between them. Here the CDR3 DNA reads TGTGCCAGTAGTCGGGAGGGTTTGTCGGAACAGCCCCAGCATTTT. Protein product: CASSREGLSEQPQHF. Full variable domain (missing parts from reference TRBV19 and TRBJ1-5): DGGITQSPKYLFRKEGQNVTLSCEQNLNHDAMYWYRQDPGQGLRLIYYSQIVNDFQKGDIAEGYSVSREKKESFPLTVTSAQKNPTAFYLCASSREGLSEQPQHFGDGTRLSIL.

This rearrangement joins TRBV7-9 to TRBJ2-3, with D perhaps matching TRBD2 (5 bases). The CDR3 covers 15 residues. The V end lost 1 base, the J end lost 1 base, and 9 bases lay between the germline ends. Germline V gene sequence: CDR1 SEHNR, CDR2 FQNEAQ (reference sequence). This CDR3 is CASSLGTSRTDTQYF. As DNA, the CDR3 is TGTGCCAGCAGCTTAGGGACTTCCCGCACAGATACGCAGTATTTT. The variable domain in full, with the rest retrieved from reference TRBV7-9 and TRBJ2-3, is DTGVSQNPRHKITKRGQNVTFRCDPISEHNRLYWYRQTLGQGPEFLTYFQNEAQLEKSRLLSDRFSAERPKGSFSTLEIQRTEQGDSAMYLCASSLGTSRTDTQYFGPGTRLTVL.

V usage is TRBV11-2 and J usage is TRBJ2-5, with D perhaps TRBD1 (6 bases). V was pared by 2 bases and J by 2 bases, with 12 bases between. The CDR3 loop spans 15 amino acids. Germline V CDR1 and CDR2: SGHAT, FQNNGV. For the CDR3, the DNA is TGTGCCAGCAGCTTAAGAGGTCAGGGGCAAGAGACCCAGTACTTC. This translates into CASSLRGQGQETQYF.

The rearrangement uses TRBV7-9 and TRBJ1-5, with a tentative D call TRBD1 (5 bases). V lost 1 base, J lost 7 bases, and 11 bases lay in between. Germline CDR1 reads SEHNR; CDR2 reads FQNEAQ (reference sequence). This CDR3 has 14 amino acids. This chain's CDR3 is CASSLGGAAQPQHF. In DNA, the CDR3 is TGTGCCAGCAGCTTAGGAGGGGCCGCCCAGCCCCAGCATTTT.

The chain combines TRBV27 with TRBJ1-2; D is possibly TRBD1 (6 bases). CDR1 is MNHEY and CDR2 is SMNVEV in the germline V gene (reference sequence). V was trimmed by 1 base and J by 4 bases, leaving 13 bases between them. The CDR3 is made up of 15 amino acids. CDR3 nucleotide sequence: TGTGCCAGCAGTTTATTCGGACAGTCTTTCTATGGCTACACCTTC. It codes for CASSLFGQSFYGYTF.

The V gene is TRBV11-2, the J gene TRBJ1-2; no definite D call. The V and J ends lost 4 bases and 5 bases respectively, with 17 bases between them. The CDR3 consists of 15 residues. Germline V gene sequence: CDR1 SGHAT, CDR2 FQNNGV. Here the CDR3 DNA reads TGTGCCAGCAGCTCCGGTCCTCGGCGAGGATATGGCTACACCTTC. Its protein product is CASSSGPRRGYGYTF.

This sequence joins TRBV5-1 and TRBJ2-5, with D unclear. Germline loops: CDR1 SGHRS, CDR2 YFSETQ. V gave up 0 bases and J gave up 2 bases, with 11 bases separating them. CDR3 length: 15 amino acids. For the CDR3, the DNA is TGCGCCAGCAGCTTGGATCCCCAGGTTCAAGAGACCCAGTACTTC. Its translation: CASSLDPQVQETQYF.

The V call is TRBV5-1, the J call TRBJ2-3; the match to TRBD2 covers 8 bases. Trimming at V came to 4 bases and at J to 7 bases, leaving 8 bases not matched to a gene. CDR1 and CDR2 from the germline V gene are SGHRS and YFSETQ. The CDR3 has 14 amino acids. CDR3 in amino acids: CASSRPGLENTQYF. The CDR3 nucleotides are TGCGCCAGCAGCAGGCCGGGACTAGAAAATACGCAGTATTTT.